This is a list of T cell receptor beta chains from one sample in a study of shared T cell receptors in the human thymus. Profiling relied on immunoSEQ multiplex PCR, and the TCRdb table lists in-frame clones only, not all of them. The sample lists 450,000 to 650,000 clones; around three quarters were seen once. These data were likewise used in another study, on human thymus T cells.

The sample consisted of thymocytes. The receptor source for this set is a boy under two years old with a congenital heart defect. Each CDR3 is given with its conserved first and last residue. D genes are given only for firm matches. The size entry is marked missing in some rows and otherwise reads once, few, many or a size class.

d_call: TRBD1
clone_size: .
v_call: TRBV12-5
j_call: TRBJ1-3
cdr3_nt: TGTGCTAGTTCGCGGCAGGGGGCACACACCATATATTTT
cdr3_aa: CASSRQGAHTIYF

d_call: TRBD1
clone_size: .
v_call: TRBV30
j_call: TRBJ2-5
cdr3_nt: TGTGCCTGGAGTGCCCAAATAGGGACAGGGAGTTCGGGGCAAGAGACCCAGTACTTC
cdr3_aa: CAWSAQIGTGSSGQETQYF

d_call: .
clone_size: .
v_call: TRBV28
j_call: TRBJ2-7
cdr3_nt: TGTGCCAGCAGTTCTTTATGGAGCGAGCAGTACTTC
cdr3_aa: CASSSLWSEQYF

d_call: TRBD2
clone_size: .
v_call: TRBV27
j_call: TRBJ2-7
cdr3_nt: TGTGCCAGCAGAGCCGGGACTAGCGAGTACGAGCAGTACTTC
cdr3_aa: CASRAGTSEYEQYF

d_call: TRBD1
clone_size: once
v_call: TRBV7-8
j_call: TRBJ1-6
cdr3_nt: TGTGCCAGCAGCACGGACAGGGGACAGTCACCCCTCCACTTT
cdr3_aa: CASSTDRGQSPLHF

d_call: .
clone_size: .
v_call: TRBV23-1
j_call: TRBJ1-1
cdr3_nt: TGCGCCAGCAGTCAATCGGGCAGTTGGAGGGAAGCTTTCTTT
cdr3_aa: CASSQSGSWREAFF

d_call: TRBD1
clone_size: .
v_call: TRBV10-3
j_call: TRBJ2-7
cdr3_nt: TGTGCCATCAGTGAAACCGACAGGGGCGGGCACGAGCAGTACTTC
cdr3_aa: CAISETDRGGHEQYF

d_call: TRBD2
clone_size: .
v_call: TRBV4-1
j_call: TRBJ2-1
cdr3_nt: TGCGCCAGCAGAACGAAAGCGGGAGCAGAGTGGAATGAGCAGTTCTTC
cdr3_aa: CASRTKAGAEWNEQFF

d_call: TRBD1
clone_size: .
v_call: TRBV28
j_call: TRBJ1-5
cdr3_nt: TGTGCCAGCAGTCCCCCTGGACAGGGGGGCCAGCCCCAGCATTTT
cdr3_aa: CASSPPGQGGQPQHF

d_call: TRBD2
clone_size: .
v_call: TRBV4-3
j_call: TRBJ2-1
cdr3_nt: TGCGCCAGCAGCCAGGCGGGAGGGACACCCTACAATGAGCAGTTCTTC
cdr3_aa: CASSQAGGTPYNEQFF

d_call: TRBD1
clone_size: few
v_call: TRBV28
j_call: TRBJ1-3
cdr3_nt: TGTGCCAGCAGTGAAAGACAGGGAGAGGGTGGAAACACCATATATTTT
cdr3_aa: CASSERQGEGGNTIYF

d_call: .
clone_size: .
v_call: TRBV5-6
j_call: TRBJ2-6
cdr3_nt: TGTGCCAGCAGCTTGGAATTTGTGGGGCCTGGGGCCAACGTCCTGACTTTC
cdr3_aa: CASSLEFVGPGANVLTF

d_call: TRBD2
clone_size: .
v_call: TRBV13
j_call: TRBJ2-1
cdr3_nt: TGTGCCAGCAGCCGGAGCCCGGGACTAGCGGGAGTCAATGAGCAGTTCTTC
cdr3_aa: CASSRSPGLAGVNEQFF

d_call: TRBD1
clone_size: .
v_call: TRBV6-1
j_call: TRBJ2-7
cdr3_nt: TGTGCCAGCAGTGAGCACCGGGGGACAGGGTCAGACGAGCAGTACTTC
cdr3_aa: CASSEHRGTGSDEQYF

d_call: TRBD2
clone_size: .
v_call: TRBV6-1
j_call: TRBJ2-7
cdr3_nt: TGTGCCAGCAGTGAGGGTAGCGGGAGACTCTACGAGCAGTACTTC
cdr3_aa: CASSEGSGRLYEQYF

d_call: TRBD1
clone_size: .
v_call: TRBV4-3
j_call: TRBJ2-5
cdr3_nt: TGCGCCAGCAGCCAAGTAGGGGGCCGAGAGACCCAGTACTTC
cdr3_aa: CASSQVGGRETQYF

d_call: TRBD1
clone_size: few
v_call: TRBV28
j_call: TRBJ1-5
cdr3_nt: TGTGCCAGCAGTATTCGACAGGGGGCAAGCAATCAGCCCCAGCATTTT
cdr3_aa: CASSIRQGASNQPQHF

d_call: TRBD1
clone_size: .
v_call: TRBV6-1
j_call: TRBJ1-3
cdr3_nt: TGTGCCAGCAGTGAAGCTAGGGACAGGGTACCCCCCTCTGGAAACACCATATATTTT
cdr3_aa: CASSEARDRVPPSGNTIYF

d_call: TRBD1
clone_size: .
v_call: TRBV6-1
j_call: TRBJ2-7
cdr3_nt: TGTGCCAGCTCACCGGGACAGGGGTCCTACGAGCAGTACTTC
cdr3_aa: CASSPGQGSYEQYF

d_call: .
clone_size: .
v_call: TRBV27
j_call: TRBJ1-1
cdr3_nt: TGTGCCAGCAGTGCCCCTTATAGAGCAAGGAACACTGAAGCTTTCTTT
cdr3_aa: CASSAPYRARNTEAFF

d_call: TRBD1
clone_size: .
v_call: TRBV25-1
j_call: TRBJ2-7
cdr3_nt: TGTGCCAGCAGTGAAAAGGGACAGGGTTCCTACGAGCAGTACTTC
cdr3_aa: CASSEKGQGSYEQYF

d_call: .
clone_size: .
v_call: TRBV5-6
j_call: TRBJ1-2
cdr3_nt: TGTGCCAGCAGCTTGTATAGCTATGGCTACACCTTC
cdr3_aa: CASSLYSYGYTF

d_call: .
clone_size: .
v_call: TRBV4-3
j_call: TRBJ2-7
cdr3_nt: TGCGCCAGCAGCCAAGATTCCCTAGCAAGCTACGAGCAGTACTTC
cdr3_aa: CASSQDSLASYEQYF

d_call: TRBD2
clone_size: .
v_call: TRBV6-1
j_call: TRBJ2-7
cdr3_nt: TGTGCCAGCAGTGCTTGGCGGGAGGGCTCCTACGAGCAGTACTTC
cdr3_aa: CASSAWREGSYEQYF

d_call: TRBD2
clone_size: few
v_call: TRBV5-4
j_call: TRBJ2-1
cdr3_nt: TGTGCCAGTTCGCCGGGACTAGGGCCCAATGAGCAGTTCTTC
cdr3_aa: CASSPGLGPNEQFF

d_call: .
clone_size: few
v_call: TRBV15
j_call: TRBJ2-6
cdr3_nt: TGTGCCACCAGCGGGCCTGGGGCCAACGTCCTGACTTTC
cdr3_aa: CATSGPGANVLTF

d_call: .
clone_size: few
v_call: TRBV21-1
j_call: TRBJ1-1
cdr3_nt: TGTGCCAGCAGCAAAGAAGACAGAACGAACACTGAAGCTTTCTTT
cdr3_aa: CASSKEDRTNTEAFF

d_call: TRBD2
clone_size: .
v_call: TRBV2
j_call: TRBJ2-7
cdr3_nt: TGTGCCAGCGGGGGGGTTTCAGCGTCGCAGAGGTACGAGCAGTACTTC
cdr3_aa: CASGGVSASQRYEQYF

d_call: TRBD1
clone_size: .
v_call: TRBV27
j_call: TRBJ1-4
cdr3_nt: TGTGCCAGCAGTTTAGGGACAGGGAACGCCACTAATGAAAAACTGTTTTTT
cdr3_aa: CASSLGTGNATNEKLFF

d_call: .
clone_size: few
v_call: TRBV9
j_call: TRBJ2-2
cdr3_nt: TGTGCCAGCAGCGTAGAAGGGGCTACCGGGGAGCTGTTTTTT
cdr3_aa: CASSVEGATGELFF

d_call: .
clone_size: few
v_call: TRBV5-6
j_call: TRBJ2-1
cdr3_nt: TGTGCCAGCAGCTTGAGTACTAATTCAGGGGTCTCCTACAATGAGCAGTTCTTC
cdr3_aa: CASSLSTNSGVSYNEQFF

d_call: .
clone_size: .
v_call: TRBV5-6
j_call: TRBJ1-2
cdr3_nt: TGTGCCAGCAGCTTCCTAGAACCGGGACTCGGCTACACCTTC
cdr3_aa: CASSFLEPGLGYTF

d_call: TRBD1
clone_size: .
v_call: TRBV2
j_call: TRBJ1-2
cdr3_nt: TGTGCCAGCAGTGAGGTTTGGGGTCGGGACAGAACCCATTATGGCTACACCTTC
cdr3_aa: CASSEVWGRDRTHYGYTF

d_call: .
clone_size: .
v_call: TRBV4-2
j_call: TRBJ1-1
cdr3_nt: TGTGCCAGCAGCCAAGATCCCTACACTGAAGCTTTCTTT
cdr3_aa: CASSQDPYTEAFF

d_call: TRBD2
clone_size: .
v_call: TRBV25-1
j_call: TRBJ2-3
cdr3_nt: TGTGCCAGCAGGGGTAGCGGGAGGGCTAGCACAGATACGCAGTATTTT
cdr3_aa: CASRGSGRASTDTQYF

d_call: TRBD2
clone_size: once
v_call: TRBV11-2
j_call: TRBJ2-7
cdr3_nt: TGTGCCAGCAGCGCGGAGTGGGCTAGCGGATACGAGCAGTACTTC
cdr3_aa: CASSAEWASGYEQYF

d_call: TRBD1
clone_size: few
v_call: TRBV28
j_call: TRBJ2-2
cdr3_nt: TGTGCCAGCAGTTTTCTCTGGACAGGGGAAGAGGGCGGGGAGCTGTTTTTT
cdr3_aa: CASSFLWTGEEGGELFF

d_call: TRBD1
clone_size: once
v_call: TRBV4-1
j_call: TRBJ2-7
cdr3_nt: TGCGCCAGCAGCCAAGTGCTGGACAGGGGAACCTCCTACGAGCAGTACTTC
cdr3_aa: CASSQVLDRGTSYEQYF

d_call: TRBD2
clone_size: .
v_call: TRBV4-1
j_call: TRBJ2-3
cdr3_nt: TGCGCCAGCAGCCAAGTCTTGGGGGGGACAGATACGCAGTATTTT
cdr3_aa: CASSQVLGGTDTQYF

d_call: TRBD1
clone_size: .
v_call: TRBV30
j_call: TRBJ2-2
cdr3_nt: TGTGCCTGGAGTGGGGCAGGGGGCAGAGTCGGGGAGCTGTTTTTT
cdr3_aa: CAWSGAGGRVGELFF

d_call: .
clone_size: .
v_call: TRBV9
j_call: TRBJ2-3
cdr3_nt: TGTGCCAGCAGCGACCGGGGTACGCAGTATTTT
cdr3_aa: CASSDRGTQYF

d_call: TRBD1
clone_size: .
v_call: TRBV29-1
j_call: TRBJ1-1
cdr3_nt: TGCAGCGCTCTCCGGGACAGGGGGTTCACTGAAGCTTTCTTT
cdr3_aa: CSALRDRGFTEAFF

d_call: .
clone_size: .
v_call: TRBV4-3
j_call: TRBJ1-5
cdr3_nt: TGCGCCAGCAGCCAAGTCTCCCCCGGTCGAGGGTCGGTAAATCAGCCCCAGCATTTT
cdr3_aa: CASSQVSPGRGSVNQPQHF

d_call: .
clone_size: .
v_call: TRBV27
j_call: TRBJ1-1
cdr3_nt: TGTGCCAGCAGTTTAAGCCCCCCAATGAACACTGAAGCTTTCTTT
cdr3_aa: CASSLSPPMNTEAFF

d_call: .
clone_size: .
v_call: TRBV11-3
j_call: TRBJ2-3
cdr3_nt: TGTGCCAGCAGCTTAGGGGAGACGCGAACAGATACGCAGTATTTT
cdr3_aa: CASSLGETRTDTQYF

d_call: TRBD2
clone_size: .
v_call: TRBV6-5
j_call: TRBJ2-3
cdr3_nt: TGTGCCAGCAGTTATGGACTAGCAGGGACAGATACGCAGTATTTT
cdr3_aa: CASSYGLAGTDTQYF

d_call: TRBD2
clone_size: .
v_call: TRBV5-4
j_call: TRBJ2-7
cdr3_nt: TGTGCCAGCAGCCGGAGACTAGCGGGAGGGCCGGGGGGCTCCCTCGAGCAGTACTTC
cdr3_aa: CASSRRLAGGPGGSLEQYF

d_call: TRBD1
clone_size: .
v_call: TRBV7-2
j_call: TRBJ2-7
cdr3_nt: TGTGCCAGCAGGAAGGACAGGGAAGGCTACTACGAGCAGTACTTC
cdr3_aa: CASRKDREGYYEQYF

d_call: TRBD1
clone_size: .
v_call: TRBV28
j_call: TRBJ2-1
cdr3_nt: TGTGCCAGCAGTTCTTGTCCGGGGACAGGACCCTACAATGAGCAGTTCTTC
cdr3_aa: CASSSCPGTGPYNEQFF

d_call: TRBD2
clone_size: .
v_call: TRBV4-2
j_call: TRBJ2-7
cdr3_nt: TGTGCCAGCAGCCGGACTAGCGGGAGGCAGTCCACCTCGGAGGAGCAGTACTTC
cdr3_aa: CASSRTSGRQSTSEEQYF

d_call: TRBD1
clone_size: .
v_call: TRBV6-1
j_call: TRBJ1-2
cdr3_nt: TGTGCCAGCACCCCGGGACAGTTTAACTATGGCTACACCTTC
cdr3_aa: CASTPGQFNYGYTF

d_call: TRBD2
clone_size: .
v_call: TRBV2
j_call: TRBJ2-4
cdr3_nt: TGTGCCAGCAGTAATACCGCCCTATTGGGACTAGCGGGTGTAAAAAACATTCAGTACTTC
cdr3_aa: CASSNTALLGLAGVKNIQYF

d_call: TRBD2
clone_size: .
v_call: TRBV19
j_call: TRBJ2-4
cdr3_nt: TGTGCCAGTAGTATCGTGGGACTAGTCAAAAACATTCAGTACTTC
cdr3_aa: CASSIVGLVKNIQYF

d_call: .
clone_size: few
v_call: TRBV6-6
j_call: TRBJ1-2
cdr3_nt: TGTGCCAGCAGTTACGGAGGGAGGTCCGGGCTGGATGGCTACACCTTC
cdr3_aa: CASSYGGRSGLDGYTF

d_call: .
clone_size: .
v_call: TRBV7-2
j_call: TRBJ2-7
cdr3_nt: TGTGCCAGCAGCCTGTGGACAGCGGTGGGCTACGAGCAGTACTTC
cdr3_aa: CASSLWTAVGYEQYF

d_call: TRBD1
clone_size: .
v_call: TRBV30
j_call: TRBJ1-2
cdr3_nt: TGTGCCTGGAGTGTACAGGGGGCGAGCTATGGCTACACCTTC
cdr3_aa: CAWSVQGASYGYTF

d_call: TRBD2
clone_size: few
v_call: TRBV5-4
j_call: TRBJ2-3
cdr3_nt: TGTGCCAGCAGCTTGGGGGCTAGCGGGAGGGAGACAGATACGCAGTATTTT
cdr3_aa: CASSLGASGRETDTQYF